These T cell receptor beta chains were read from a single sample in a study of T cells after yellow fever vaccination. TCRdb ran MiXCR on the 5' RACE reads and lists one entry per CDR3 protein. Altogether 350,000 to 450,000 distinct CDR3 sequences are present, roughly a sixth being singletons, with the ten largest covering 15% to 20%. This material consisted of PBMCs, taken before the yellow fever booster vaccination. The receptors originated from a man aged 18-30 years who received the YFV17D yellow fever vaccine. CDR3s include the opening cysteine and the closing phenylalanine or tryptophan. A D gene is named only where the DNA matches it firmly. A row's size may be missing; if present it is once, few, many or a size class.

.	TRBV6-2/TRBV6-3	TRBJ2-3	TRBD1	TGTGCCAGCAGTGATTCCGGGACAGAAGTCACAGATACGCAGTATTTT	CASSDSGTEVTDTQYF
.	TRBV9	TRBJ2-7	.	TGTGCCAGCAGCCCGCGCTTTAGGAACGAGCAGTACTTC	CASSPRFRNEQYF
few	TRBV20-1	TRBJ1-3	.	TGCAGTGCTAGTTTCGGAGGCTCTGGAAACACCATATATTTT	CSASFGGSGNTIYF
few	TRBV9	TRBJ2-5	.	TGTGCCAGCAGCGTAGCTTGGTACCTCCAAGAGACCCAGTACTTC	CASSVAWYLQETQYF
.	TRBV7-3	TRBJ2-3	TRBD1	TGTGCCAGCAGCTTATCCCCGGGACAGGATGTCACAGATACGCAGTATTTT	CASSLSPGQDVTDTQYF
medium-sized	TRBV5-1	TRBJ2-4	.	TGCGCCAGCAGCTTGGCTTTTGAGAAGGCAGCCAAAAACATTCAGTACTTC	CASSLAFEKAAKNIQYF
once	TRBV7-9	TRBJ2-3	.	TGTGCCAGCAGCTCCACTAGGAAGGTGGGCACAGATACGCAGTATTTT	CASSSTRKVGTDTQYF
few	TRBV7-9	TRBJ2-1	TRBD2	TGTGCCAGCAGCCCCGGACTAGCGGGGGTGACCCCCTACAATGAGCAGTTCTTC	CASSPGLAGVTPYNEQFF
.	TRBV20-1	TRBJ2-5	.	TGCAGTGCCCCGGCGCAGGAAACTTACCAAGAGACCCAGTACTTC	CSAPAQETYQETQYF
few	TRBV15	TRBJ2-7	.	TGTGCCACCAGCACGGGGCAATCGGACGAGCAGTACTTC	CATSTGQSDEQYF
.	TRBV5-1	TRBJ2-3	.	TGCGCCAGCAACGACCCGGGCAGCCAAGATACGCAGTATTTT	CASNDPGSQDTQYF
few	TRBV4-3	TRBJ2-7	TRBD2	TGCGCCAGCAGCCAAGATTGGCTAGCGGGGGACATCTCCTACGAGCAGTACTTC	CASSQDWLAGDISYEQYF
.	TRBV20-1	TRBJ2-3	.	TGCAGTGCTAGAGATCTTGAGCGGGGCACAGATACGCAGTATTTT	CSARDLERGTDTQYF
few	TRBV7-2	TRBJ2-7	TRBD2	TGTGCCAGCAGCCCGCGGGGGGTATACGAGCAGTACTTC	CASSPRGVYEQYF
.	TRBV9	TRBJ2-2	.	TGTGCCAGCAGCCCCCCGAGGACGGGTGCGAACACCGGGGAGCTGTTTTTT	CASSPPRTGANTGELFF
few	TRBV9	TRBJ1-2	.	TGTGCCAGCAGCGTAGGAGGGCCTAGCTATGGCTACACCTTC	CASSVGGPSYGYTF
.	TRBV5-1	TRBJ1-2	.	TGCGCCAGCAGCTCATATGCGGAGGGCTACACCTTC	CASSSYAEGYTF
few	TRBV5-6	TRBJ2-1	.	TGTGCCAGCAGCTGGGGGACCCTCGGGGAGCAGTTCTTC	CASSWGTLGEQFF
many	TRBV20-1	TRBJ2-5	.	TGCAGTGCTAGTCGTGACACAATTTACCAAGAGACCCAGTACTTC	CSASRDTIYQETQYF
.	TRBV6-5	TRBJ2-5	.	TGTGCCAGCAGCTCCGTAGGAGTGGGAGAGACCCAGTACTTC	CASSSVGVGETQYF
.	TRBV20-1	TRBJ1-1	.	TGCAGTGCTGCGATTCCTCCGGGGAACACTGAAGCTTTCTTT	CSAAIPPGNTEAFF
.	TRBV2	TRBJ2-3	TRBD2	TGTGCCAGCAGTGAACTAAGCGGGGGTACAGATACGCAGTATTTT	CASSELSGGTDTQYF
.	TRBV12-3/TRBV12-4	TRBJ2-3	TRBD2	TGTGCCAGCAGTCAGGTAGCGGGGGGGGCAGATACGCAGTATTTT	CASSQVAGGADTQYF
.	TRBV19	TRBJ1-6	.	TGTGCCAGTAGTCTCTCGACGGGGAATTCACCCCTCCACTTT	CASSLSTGNSPLHF
.	TRBV5-1	TRBJ2-3	.	TGCGCCAGCAGCATAAGGTCGGCCGGGACCGACTACACAGATACGCAGTATTTT	CASSIRSAGTDYTDTQYF
few	TRBV4-3	TRBJ1-1	TRBD1	TGCGCCAGCAGCCAAAGCTGGACAGGGTCGAACACTGAAGCTTTCTTT	CASSQSWTGSNTEAFF
.	TRBV12-3/TRBV12-4	TRBJ2-3	.	TGTGCCAGCAGTCCGCAGGGTACGCAGTATTTT	CASSPQGTQYF
.	TRBV7-2	TRBJ2-7	.	TGTGCCAGCAGTTCTCGGACAGCCTTCTCCTACGAGCAGTACTTC	CASSSRTAFSYEQYF
.	TRBV7-9	TRBJ1-3	.	TGTGCCAGCAGCTTTCACAGGAGCTCTGGAAACACCATATATTTT	CASSFHRSSGNTIYF
.	TRBV5-5	TRBJ2-5	.	TGTGCCAGCACGACGGGGGATCAAGAGACCCAGTACTTC	CASTTGDQETQYF
.	TRBV20-1	TRBJ1-2	.	TGCAGTGCTGTCTTGGAGCCGCGGGAGGGCTACACCTTC	CSAVLEPREGYTF
.	TRBV5-1	TRBJ2-7	TRBD2	TGCGCCAGCGCCCAGAAGCGCCTAGCGGGGGGGCCCTACGAGCAGTACTTC	CASAQKRLAGGPYEQYF
few	TRBV6-5	TRBJ2-5	.	TGTGCCAGCAGTTACTCGGACAGCGAAGAGACCCAGTACTTC	CASSYSDSEETQYF
few	TRBV7-9	TRBJ2-4	TRBD1	TGTGCCAGCAGCTTAGCCGGGACAGAACACATTCAGTACTTC	CASSLAGTEHIQYF
.	TRBV7-2	TRBJ2-5	TRBD1	TGTGCCAGCAGCATAGGGACAGTTAAAGAGACCCAGTACTTC	CASSIGTVKETQYF
few	TRBV10-3	TRBJ1-1	.	TGTGCCATCAGTAGCAGGGACGACTCTGAAGCTTTCTTT	CAISSRDDSEAFF
few	TRBV7-9	TRBJ1-1	TRBD1	TGTGCCAGCAGTTTCACCGGGACAGGCATGAACACTGAAGCTTTCTTT	CASSFTGTGMNTEAFF